Many counts were recorded for the clone carrying this T cell receptor (beta chain). Its antigen is not known. Germline V CDR1 and CDR2: MNHNS, SASEGT. With 5 bases clipped from V and 2 bases from J, the junction kept 10 bases outside the gene matches. The CDR3 spans 16 residues. The template, 500 ng total RNA, yielded TCR beta cDNA made with a constant-region primer. Library construction for TCR beta comprised three nested multiplex PCR rounds performed with slightly modified ARM-PCR. Two initial PCR rounds of roughly 10 cycles each paired TRBV1-TRBV30 forward primers with a C-beta reverse primer. TCRdb passed the multiplex PCR reads through MiXCR, listing each CDR3 protein once. The data show 150,000 to 200,000 distinct CDR3 sequences, with over 50% seen just once and approximately 65% held by the top ten. This sample was included in a study of tumor-infiltrating lymphocytes in primary liver carcinoma. Study-level background: Stage T1-T3 N0M0 tumors measured about 4.2 to 11 cm at most. The study's findings and limits: Reduced overlap was seen in tumor-adjacent and tumor-blood pairs versus tumor region pairs.

In addition to blood RNA drawn from unsorted whole blood, germline DNA was extracted. This TCR came from a man aged 35-49 years with primary liver carcinoma and hepatitis B virus infection. The chain is built from TRBV6-1 and TRBJ2-3, with TRBD2 identical over 7 bases. The sequenced sample consisted of peripheral blood. This chain's CDR3 is CASSQLAGLTTDTQYF. CDR3 nucleotide sequence: TGTGCCAGCAGTCAATTAGCGGGTTTAACCACAGATACGCAGTATTTT.